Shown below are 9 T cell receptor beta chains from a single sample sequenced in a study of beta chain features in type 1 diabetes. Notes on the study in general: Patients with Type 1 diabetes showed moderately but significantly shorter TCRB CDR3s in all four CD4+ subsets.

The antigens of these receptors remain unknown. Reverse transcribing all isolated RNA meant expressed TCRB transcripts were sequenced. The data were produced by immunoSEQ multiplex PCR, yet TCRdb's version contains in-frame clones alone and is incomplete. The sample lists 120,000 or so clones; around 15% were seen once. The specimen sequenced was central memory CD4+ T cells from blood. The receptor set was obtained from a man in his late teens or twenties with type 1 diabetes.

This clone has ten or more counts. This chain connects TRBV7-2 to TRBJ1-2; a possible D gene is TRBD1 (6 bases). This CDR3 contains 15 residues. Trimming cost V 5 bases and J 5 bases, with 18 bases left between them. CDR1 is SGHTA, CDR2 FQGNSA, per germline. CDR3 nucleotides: TGTGCCAGCAGCACTCGACAGGTTGTGGGGTATGGCTACACCTTC. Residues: CASSTRQVVGYGYTF.

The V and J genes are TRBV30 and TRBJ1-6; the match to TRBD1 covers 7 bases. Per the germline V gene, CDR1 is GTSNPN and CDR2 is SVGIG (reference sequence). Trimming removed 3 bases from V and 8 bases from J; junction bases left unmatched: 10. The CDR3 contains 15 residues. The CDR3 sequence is CAWRYGGTADSPLHF. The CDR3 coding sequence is TGTGCCTGGAGGTATGGCGGGACAGCCGATTCACCCCTCCACTTT.

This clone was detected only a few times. In DNA form, the CDR3 reads TGCAGCGGAAACTTGGGAGGCAGGGGGGACACTGAAGCTTTCTTT. Protein product: CSGNLGGRGDTEAFF. The chain recombines TRBV29-1 with TRBJ1-1; the match to TRBD1 covers 7 bases. CDR1 and CDR2 (germline): SQVTM, ANQGSEA. This CDR3 region has 15 residues. V was clipped by 7 bases and J by 3 bases; unmatched bases: 14.

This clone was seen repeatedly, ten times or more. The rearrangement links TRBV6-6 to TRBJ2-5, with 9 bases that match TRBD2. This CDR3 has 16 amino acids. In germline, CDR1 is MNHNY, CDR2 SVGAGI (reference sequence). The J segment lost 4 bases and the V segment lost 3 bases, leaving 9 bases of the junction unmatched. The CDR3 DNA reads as TGTGCCAGCAGTTATGGTGGCGGGAGGGGGCGAGAGACCCAGTACTTC. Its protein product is CASSYGGGRGRETQYF.

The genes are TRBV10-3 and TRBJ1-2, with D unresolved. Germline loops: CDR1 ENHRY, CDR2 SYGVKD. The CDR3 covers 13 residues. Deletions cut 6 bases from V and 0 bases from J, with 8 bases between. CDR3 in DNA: TGTGCCATCAGGGACGGACCTAACTATGGCTACACCTTC. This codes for CAIRDGPNYGYTF.

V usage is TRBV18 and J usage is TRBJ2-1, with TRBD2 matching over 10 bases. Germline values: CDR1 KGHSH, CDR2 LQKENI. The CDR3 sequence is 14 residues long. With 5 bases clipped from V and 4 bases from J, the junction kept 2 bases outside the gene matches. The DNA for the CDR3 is TGTGCCAGCTCAGGGACTAGCGCGTACAATGAGCAGTTCTTC. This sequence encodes CASSGTSAYNEQFF. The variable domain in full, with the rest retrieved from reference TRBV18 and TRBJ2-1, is NAGVMQNPRHLVRRRGQEARLRCSPMKGHSHVYWYRQLPEEGLKFMVYLQKENIIDESGMPKERFSAEFPKEGPSILRIQQVVRGDSAAYFCASSGTSAYNEQFFGPGTRLTVL.

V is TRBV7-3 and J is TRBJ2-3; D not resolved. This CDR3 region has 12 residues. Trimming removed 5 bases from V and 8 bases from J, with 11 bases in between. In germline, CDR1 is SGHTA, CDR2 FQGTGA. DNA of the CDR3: TGTGCCAGCAGCCCAGCCGGCGGTACGCAGTATTTT. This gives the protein CASSPAGGTQYF.

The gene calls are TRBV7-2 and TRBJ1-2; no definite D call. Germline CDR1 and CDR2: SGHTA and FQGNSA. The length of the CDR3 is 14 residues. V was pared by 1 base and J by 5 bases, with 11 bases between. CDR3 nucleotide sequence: TGTGCCAGCAGCTTAGGGCACACAGATTATGGCTACACCTTC. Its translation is CASSLGHTDYGYTF.

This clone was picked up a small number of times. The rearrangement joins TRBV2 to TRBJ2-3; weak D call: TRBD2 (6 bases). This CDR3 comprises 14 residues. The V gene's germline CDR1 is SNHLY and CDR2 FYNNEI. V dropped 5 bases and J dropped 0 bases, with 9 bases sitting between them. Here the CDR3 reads CASSSTSSTDTQYF. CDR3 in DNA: TGTGCCAGCAGTTCGACTAGTAGCACAGATACGCAGTATTTT.